Following are 29 T cell receptor beta chains from one sample sequenced in a study of Ad26.COV2.S vaccination and SARS-CoV-2 variants. This table comes from immunoSEQ multiplex PCR, and its TCRdb copy is limited to in-frame clones, with some not included. The sample lists some 340,000 clones, around 83% occurring once. Treatment reported: some 20 received Ad26.COV2.S at low or high dose, single or two shots; roughly 5 received placebo; per-sample allocation not given. Repertoires come from day 63 after the first vaccine or placebo injection. The specimen was peripheral blood, collected in a trial of Ad26.COV2.S vaccine versus placebo. These receptors originate from a person between 18 and 65 years old who received the Ad26.COV2.S COVID-19 vaccine or a placebo.

This clone was found once. This chain uses TRBV10-3 with TRBJ1-6, with 7 bases that match TRBD1. CDR1 and CDR2 (germline): ENHRY, SYGVKD. The V and J ends lost 3 bases and 5 bases, in that order; junction bases with no gene match: 4. The CDR3 is made up of 15 amino acids. CDR3 DNA: TGTGCCATCAGTGACGCGACAGGGAATAATTCACCCCTCCACTTT. Residues: CAISDATGNNSPLHF.

This rearrangement joins TRBV4-3 to TRBJ2-7; possibly TRBD2 for D (6 bases). The CDR3 runs to 20 residues. The V and J ends lost 4 bases and 3 bases respectively, with 31 bases between them. Germline lookup yields CDR1 LGHNA and CDR2 YSLEER. CDR3: CASSRYLGTGDPNTNYEQYF. CDR3 sequence (DNA): TGCGCCAGCAGCCGCTACCTTGGGACGGGGGACCCAAACACCAACTACGAGCAGTACTTC.

This rearrangement joins TRBV5-1 to TRBJ1-2; D gene ambiguous. CDR3 length equals 13 residues. The V gene's germline CDR1 is SGHRS and CDR2 YFSETQ. Deletions cut 1 base from V and 8 bases from J, with 12 bases between. This chain's CDR3 is CASSLSKGGGYTF. The CDR3 nucleotides read TGCGCCAGCAGCTTGAGTAAGGGTGGGGGCTACACCTTC.

The chain joins TRBV19 to TRBJ1-2, with 7 bases fitting TRBD1. J lost 5 bases, V lost 5 bases, and 11 bases had no gene match. Germline V gives CDR1 LNHDA, CDR2 SQIVND (reference sequence). This CDR3 is 15 amino acids long. CDR3 nucleotides: TGTGCCAGTAGTGAACAGGGGAAGGGTCGATATGGCTACACCTTC. Protein: CASSEQGKGRYGYTF.

The gene calls are TRBV10-3 and TRBJ2-3; 14 bases fit TRBD2. Germline V gene data show CDR1 as ENHRY and CDR2 as SYGVKD. This CDR3 has 14 residues. Germline trimming cut 4 bases from V and 7 bases from J; bases unmatched to any gene: 1. CDR3 loop: CAISGLAGGHTQYF. In nucleotides, the CDR3 is TGTGCCATCAGTGGACTAGCGGGGGGGCATACGCAGTATTTT.

This clone showed up just once. The J gene is TRBJ1-1, the V gene TRBV5-1; no clear D gene. The V end was cut by 0 bases, the J end by 7 bases, with 10 bases between. The CDR3 has 13 residues. Per germline, CDR1 SGHRS and CDR2 YFSETQ. DNA for the CDR3: TGCGCCAGCAGCTTGGTTGTGGGTGTTGAAGCTTTCTTT. As protein: CASSLVVGVEAFF.

This chain links TRBV4-2 with TRBJ2-3, with a weak D call TRBD1 (5 bases). Germline V gene sequence: CDR1 LGHNA, CDR2 YNFKEQ. Trimming took 1 base from V and 6 from J, leaving 14 bases between them. The CDR3 is 15 residues long. This CDR3 is CASSQGADSEDTQYF. DNA for the CDR3: TGTGCCAGCAGCCAAGGTGCCGACAGCGAGGATACGCAGTATTTT.

This clone has just one count. The chain recombines TRBV5-6 with TRBJ2-6, with D perhaps TRBD2 (7 bases). V lost 6 bases and J lost 0, with 22 bases in between. The germline V gene encodes CDR1 SGHDT and CDR2 YYEEEE. The CDR3 contains 19 residues. The CDR3 nucleotides are TGTGCCAGCACCCCCGGGGGGCGGGAGCTGAGCTCTGGGGCCAACGTCCTGACTTTC. Translation: CASTPGGRELSSGANVLTF. The variable domain in full, completed from reference TRBV5-6 and TRBJ2-6, reads DAGVTQSPTHLIKTRGQQVTLRCSPKSGHDTVSWYQQALGQGPQFIFQYYEEEERQRGNFPDRFSGHQFPNYSSELNVNALLLGDSALYLCASTPGGRELSSGANVLTFGAGSRLTVL.

In regard to this clone: This specimen includes other DNA sequences encoding the same CDR3. CDR3 region: CASSLGGAGTDTQYF. CDR3 bases: TGTGCCAGCAGCTTGGGTGGGGCAGGGACAGATACGCAGTATTTT. V and J are TRBV5-4 and TRBJ2-3, with D possibly TRBD1 on 5 matching bases. CDR3 size: 15 residues. With 0 bases removed from V and 3 bases from J, the gap between germline ends came to 11 bases. Germline-derived CDR1 and CDR2 are SGHNT and YYREEE (reference sequence).

This chain joins TRBV2 and TRBJ2-3; D not resolved. Trimming shortened V by 7 bases and J by 5 bases, and 4 bases separated the two germline ends. Germline assignment: CDR1 SNHLY and CDR2 FYNNEI. This CDR3 is built from 10 residues. CDR3 sequence (DNA): TGTGCCAGCAAGCGAGATACGCAGTATTTT. Protein product: CASKRDTQYF.

The chain joins TRBV7-2 to TRBJ1-1; 10 bases align to TRBD1. The junction had 9 bases not matched to a gene; V was cut back by 5 bases and J by 3 bases. Per germline, CDR1 SGHTA and CDR2 FQGNSA. The CDR3 extends over 16 amino acids. CDR3 sequence: CASSEPGQGLDTEAFF. CDR3 DNA sequence: TGTGCCAGCAGCGAACCGGGACAGGGGTTGGACACTGAAGCTTTCTTT.

This clone was counted a single time. The V and J genes are TRBV11-1 and TRBJ1-2; D may be TRBD1 (6 bases). V shed 5 bases and J shed 6 bases, with 13 bases lying between them. CDR1 and CDR2 (germline): SGHAT, FQDESV (reference sequence). The CDR3 is 13 amino acids. The CDR3 spells CASSLDRHHGYTF. DNA for the CDR3: TGTGCCAGCAGCCTTGACAGGCATCATGGCTACACCTTC.

This rearrangement joins TRBV7-3 to TRBJ1-1; perhaps TRBD1 as D (5 bases). The germline V and J ends were trimmed by 2 bases and 0 bases, with 7 bases remaining between them. Germline values: CDR1 SGHTA, CDR2 FQGTGA. The CDR3 contains 14 residues. CDR3 amino acids: CASSLGGMNTEAFF. CDR3 DNA sequence: TGTGCCAGCAGCTTAGGGGGGATGAACACTGAAGCTTTCTTT.

This sequence joins TRBV2 and TRBJ1-2; D perhaps matches TRBD1 (6 bases). Germline CDR1 SNHLY, CDR2 FYNNEI. V shed 7 bases and J shed 6 bases, with 18 bases lying between them. The CDR3 has 14 amino acids. CDR3 in DNA: TGTGCCAGCACTTACGCCGATCAGGGGAATGGCTACACCTTC. The encoded protein is CASTYADQGNGYTF.

This rearrangement joins TRBV9 to TRBJ1-1, with TRBD1 as a possible D gene (5 bases). CDR1 is SGDLS and CDR2 is YYNGEE in the germline V gene. The length of the CDR3 is 17 residues. The V gene lost 3 bases and the J gene lost 0 bases, with 18 bases spanning the gap. The CDR3: CASSGREGTSVNTEAFF. The CDR3 region has the DNA TGTGCCAGCAGCGGACGTGAGGGGACGTCGGTGAACACTGAAGCTTTCTTT.

The V gene is TRBV5-1, the J gene TRBJ1-1; tentative D call: TRBD1 (6 bases). The CDR3 covers 14 residues. Germline lookup yields CDR1 SGHRS and CDR2 YFSETQ. V was pared by 4 bases and J by 0 bases, with 10 bases between. The CDR3: CASSTGSMNTEAFF. The CDR3 DNA reads as TGCGCCAGCAGCACAGGGTCCATGAACACTGAAGCTTTCTTT. Full variable domain (missing parts from reference TRBV5-1 and TRBJ1-1): KAGVTQTPRYLIKTRGQQVTLSCSPISGHRSVSWYQQTPGQGLQFLFEYFSETQRNKGNFPGRFSGRQFSNSRSEMNVSTLELGDSALYLCASSTGSMNTEAFFGQGTRLTVV.

This sequence joins TRBV7-2 and TRBJ2-3; 7 bases are shared with TRBD2. The trim removed 5 bases at V and 3 bases at J, leaving 11 bases unmatched. The V gene's germline CDR1 is SGHTA and CDR2 FQGNSA. CDR3 length: 16 residues. The CDR3 bases are TGTGCCAGCAGCCAGAGTAGGGGCGGGGGTACAGATACGCAGTATTTT. As protein: CASSQSRGGGTDTQYF.

The CDR3: CASSLGRGAYNSPLHF. CDR3 bases: TGCGCCAGCAGCTTGGGGAGGGGTGCCTATAATTCACCCCTCCACTTT. The chain recombines TRBV5-1 with TRBJ1-6, with D possibly being TRBD1 (5 bases). Per the germline V gene, CDR1 is SGHRS and CDR2 is YFSETQ. V was shortened by 0 bases and J by 2 bases, with 9 bases between the two germline ends. The CDR3 runs 16 residues. Full variable domain (missing parts from reference TRBV5-1 and TRBJ1-6): KAGVTQTPRYLIKTRGQQVTLSCSPISGHRSVSWYQQTPGQGLQFLFEYFSETQRNKGNFPGRFSGRQFSNSRSEMNVSTLELGDSALYLCASSLGRGAYNSPLHFGNGTRLTVT.

The chain combines TRBV30 with TRBJ2-3; D may be TRBD2 (6 bases). The V gene lost 3 bases and the J gene lost 4 bases, with 17 bases spanning the gap. Per the germline V gene, CDR1 is GTSNPN and CDR2 is SVGIG (reference sequence). The CDR3 loop spans 15 amino acids. Here the CDR3 reads CAWSGPGRSSDTQYF. CDR3 coding DNA: TGTGCCTGGAGCGGGCCAGGGAGGAGTTCAGATACGCAGTATTTT.

This clone was detected only once. V usage is TRBV3-1 (or the pseudogene TRBV3-2) and J usage is TRBJ1-4; 11 bases align to TRBD1. The CDR3 totals 14 residues. V gave up 1 base and J gave up 10 bases; unmatched junction bases: 2. CDR1 is LGHDT and CDR2 is YNNKEL in the germline V gene (reference sequence). The CDR3 is CASSQGGTGGKLFF. Here the CDR3 DNA reads TGTGCCAGCAGCCAAGGGGGGACAGGGGGAAAACTGTTTTTT.

The V call is TRBV10-3, the J call TRBJ2-1, with TRBD2 identical over 8 bases. V was clipped by 11 bases and J by 2 bases; unmatched bases: 17. CDR3 length: 17 residues. The germline V gene has CDR1 ENHRY and CDR2 SYGVKD. For the CDR3, the DNA is TGTGCCGCCGGGGGGGCCCCATCGTTTAGCCCCTACAATGAGCAGTTCTTC. Translating gives CAAGGAPSFSPYNEQFF.

The chain recombines TRBV15 with TRBJ2-5, with a weak D call TRBD2 (5 bases). The CDR3 length is 15 residues. Germline loops: CDR1 LNHNV, CDR2 YYDKDF (reference sequence). V was cut by 0 bases and J by 2 bases, with 10 bases left in between. CDR3 DNA sequence: TGTGCCACCAGCAGAGATCGGACTCTTCAAGAGACCCAGTACTTC. Amino acids: CATSRDRTLQETQYF.

The chain recombines TRBV5-1 with TRBJ1-4; 11 bases line up with TRBD1. CDR3 size: 16 residues. Germline values: CDR1 SGHRS, CDR2 YFSETQ. The J segment lost 5 bases and the V segment lost 3 bases, leaving 6 bases of the junction unmatched. The CDR3 coding sequence is TGCGCCAGCAGCTCGAGGGGGACAGGGGGAAATGAAAAACTGTTTTTT. It codes for CASSSRGTGGNEKLFF.

The chain joins TRBV19 to TRBJ2-3, with 7 bases fitting TRBD1. In germline, CDR1 is LNHDA, CDR2 SQIVND (reference sequence). The length of the CDR3 is 14 residues. V dropped 5 bases and J dropped 2; count of bases not matched to a gene: 4. Here the CDR3 reads CASSGTAYTDTQYF. The CDR3 DNA sequence: TGTGCCAGTAGTGGGACAGCCTACACAGATACGCAGTATTTT.

CDR3 DNA sequence: TGTGCCAGCCGCCAGGGCGGGAGCACTGAAGCTTTCTTT. Translation: CASRQGGSTEAFF. The rearrangement uses TRBV2 and TRBJ1-1, with D possibly matching TRBD1 (5 bases). This CDR3 contains 13 residues. Trimming shortened V by 8 bases and J by 4 bases, and 14 bases separated the two germline ends. CDR1 and CDR2 from the germline V gene are SNHLY and FYNNEI.

V and J are TRBV5-1 and TRBJ2-7; TRBD1 agrees at 9 bases. The CDR3 sequence is 15 residues long. The germline gives CDR1 SGHRS, CDR2 YFSETQ. V lost 3 bases, J lost 5 bases, and 9 bases stayed unmatched. The CDR3 DNA is TGCGCCAGCAGCTCGACCGGGGACAGGGTCAACGAGCAGTACTTC. Amino acids: CASSSTGDRVNEQYF.

The V and J genes are TRBV6-6 and TRBJ2-1; D uncertain. The CDR3 has 15 amino acids. V was clipped by 4 bases and J by 7 bases, with 17 bases between them. In germline, CDR1 is MNHNY, CDR2 SVGAGI (reference sequence). The CDR3 DNA reads as TGTGCCAGCAGTTCAGACGGACCTCCCAGGAATGAGCAGTTCTTC. The encoded protein is CASSSDGPPRNEQFF.

This chain joins TRBV30 and TRBJ2-2, with TRBD2 matching 14 bases. CDR3 length equals 14 residues. Germline-derived CDR1 and CDR2 are GTSNPN and SVGIG (reference sequence). The junction had 0 bases not matched to a gene; V was cut back by 3 bases and J by 6 bases. DNA for the CDR3: TGTGCCTGGAGGACTAGCGGGGGGGCCGGGGAGCTGTTTTTT. This gives the protein CAWRTSGGAGELFF.

This sequence joins TRBV4-1 and TRBJ2-3, with D possibly being TRBD1 (6 bases). Between the trimmed V and J ends, which lost 1 base and 1 base, there was a span of 9 bases. The CDR3 is 15 amino acids. Per the germline V gene, CDR1 is MGHRA and CDR2 is YSYEKL. This CDR3 is CASSQARGGTDTQYF. DNA for the CDR3: TGCGCCAGCAGCCAAGCCAGGGGAGGCACAGATACGCAGTATTTT.